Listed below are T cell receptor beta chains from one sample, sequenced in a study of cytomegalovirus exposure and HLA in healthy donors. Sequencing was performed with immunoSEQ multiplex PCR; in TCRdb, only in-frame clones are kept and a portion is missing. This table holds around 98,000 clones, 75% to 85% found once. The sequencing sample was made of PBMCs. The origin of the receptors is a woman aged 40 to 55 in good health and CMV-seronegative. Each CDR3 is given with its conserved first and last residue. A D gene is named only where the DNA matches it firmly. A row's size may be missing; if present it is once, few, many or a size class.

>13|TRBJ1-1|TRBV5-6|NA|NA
CASSLQEVTEAFF
TGTGCCAGCAGCTTGCAGGAAGTAACTGAAGCTTTCTTT
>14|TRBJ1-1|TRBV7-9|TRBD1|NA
CASSQQGWDTEAFF
TGTGCCAGCAGTCAACAGGGGTGGGACACTGAAGCTTTCTTT
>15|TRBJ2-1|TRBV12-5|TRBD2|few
CASGWGASGVYEQFF
TGTGCTAGTGGTTGGGGGGCTAGCGGGGTCTATGAGCAGTTCTTC
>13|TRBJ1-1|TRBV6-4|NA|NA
CASSERGNTEAFF
TGTGCCAGCAGTGAAAGGGGGAACACTGAAGCTTTCTTT
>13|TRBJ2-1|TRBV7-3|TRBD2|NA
CASSLGLVNEQFF
TGTGCCAGCAGCTTAGGACTAGTCAATGAGCAGTTCTTC
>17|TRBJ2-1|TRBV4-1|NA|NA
CASSQLRGDFSYNEQFF
TGCGCCAGCAGCCAACTTCGAGGGGACTTCTCCTACAATGAGCAGTTCTTC
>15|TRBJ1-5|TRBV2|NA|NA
CASSETTAVTQPQHF
TGTGCCAGCAGTGAAACCACAGCCGTTACGCAGCCCCAGCATTTT
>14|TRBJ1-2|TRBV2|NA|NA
CASSDSSLSYGYTF
TGTGCCAGCAGTGACTCCTCGCTAAGCTATGGCTACACCTTC
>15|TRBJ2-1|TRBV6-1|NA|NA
CASSSEVDSYNEQFF
TGTGCCAGCAGTTCCGAGGTAGACTCCTACAATGAGCAGTTCTTC
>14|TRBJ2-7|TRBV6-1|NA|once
CASREKDSYYEQYF
TGTGCCAGCAGAGAAAAAGACAGTTACTACGAGCAGTACTTC
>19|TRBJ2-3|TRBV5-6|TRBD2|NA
CASSLVGGGAYQAADTQYF
TGTGCCAGCAGCTTGGTTGGCGGGGGGGCCTATCAGGCGGCAGATACGCAGTATTTT
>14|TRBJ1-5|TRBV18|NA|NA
CASSQSGGDQPQHF
TGTGCCAGCTCCCAGTCGGGGGGTGATCAGCCCCAGCATTTT
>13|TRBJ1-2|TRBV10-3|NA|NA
CAISGETYYGYTF
TGTGCCATCAGCGGGGAAACCTACTATGGCTACACCTTC
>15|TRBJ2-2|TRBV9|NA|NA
CASSALSGGTGELFF
TGTGCCAGCAGCGCCCTTAGCGGAGGGACCGGGGAGCTGTTTTTT
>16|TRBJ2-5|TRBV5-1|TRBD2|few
CASKITSGGREETQYF
TGCGCCAGCAAAATAACTAGCGGGGGAAGGGAGGAGACCCAGTACTTC
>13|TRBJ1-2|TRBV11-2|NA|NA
CASSLDLGGGYTF
TGTGCCAGCAGCTTAGATCTTGGAGGGGGCTACACCTTC
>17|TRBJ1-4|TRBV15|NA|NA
CATSRDLIQATNEKLFF
TGTGCCACCAGCAGAGACCTGATACAGGCTACTAATGAAAAACTGTTTTTT
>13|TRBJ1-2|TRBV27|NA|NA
CASSFQGNYGYTF
TGTGCCAGCAGTTTTCAGGGGAACTATGGCTACACCTTC
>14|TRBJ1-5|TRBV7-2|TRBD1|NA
CASSLTGLNQPQHF
TGTGCCAGCAGCCTGACAGGGTTGAATCAGCCCCAGCATTTT
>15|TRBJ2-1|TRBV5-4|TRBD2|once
CASSLAGEGGNEQFF
TGTGCCAGCAGCTTAGCGGGGGAAGGGGGCAATGAGCAGTTCTTC
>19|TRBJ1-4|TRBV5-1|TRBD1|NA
CASSLLPSGDRITNEKLFF
TGCGCCAGCAGCTTGTTACCCTCGGGGGACAGGATAACTAATGAAAAACTGTTTTTT
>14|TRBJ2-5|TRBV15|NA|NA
CATSRDQVPGDQYF
TGTGCCACCAGCAGAGATCAGGTCCCCGGGGACCAGTACTTC
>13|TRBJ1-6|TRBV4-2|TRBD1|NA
CASSQERGLPLHF
TGTGCCAGCAGCCAAGAAAGGGGGCTGCCCCTCCACTTT